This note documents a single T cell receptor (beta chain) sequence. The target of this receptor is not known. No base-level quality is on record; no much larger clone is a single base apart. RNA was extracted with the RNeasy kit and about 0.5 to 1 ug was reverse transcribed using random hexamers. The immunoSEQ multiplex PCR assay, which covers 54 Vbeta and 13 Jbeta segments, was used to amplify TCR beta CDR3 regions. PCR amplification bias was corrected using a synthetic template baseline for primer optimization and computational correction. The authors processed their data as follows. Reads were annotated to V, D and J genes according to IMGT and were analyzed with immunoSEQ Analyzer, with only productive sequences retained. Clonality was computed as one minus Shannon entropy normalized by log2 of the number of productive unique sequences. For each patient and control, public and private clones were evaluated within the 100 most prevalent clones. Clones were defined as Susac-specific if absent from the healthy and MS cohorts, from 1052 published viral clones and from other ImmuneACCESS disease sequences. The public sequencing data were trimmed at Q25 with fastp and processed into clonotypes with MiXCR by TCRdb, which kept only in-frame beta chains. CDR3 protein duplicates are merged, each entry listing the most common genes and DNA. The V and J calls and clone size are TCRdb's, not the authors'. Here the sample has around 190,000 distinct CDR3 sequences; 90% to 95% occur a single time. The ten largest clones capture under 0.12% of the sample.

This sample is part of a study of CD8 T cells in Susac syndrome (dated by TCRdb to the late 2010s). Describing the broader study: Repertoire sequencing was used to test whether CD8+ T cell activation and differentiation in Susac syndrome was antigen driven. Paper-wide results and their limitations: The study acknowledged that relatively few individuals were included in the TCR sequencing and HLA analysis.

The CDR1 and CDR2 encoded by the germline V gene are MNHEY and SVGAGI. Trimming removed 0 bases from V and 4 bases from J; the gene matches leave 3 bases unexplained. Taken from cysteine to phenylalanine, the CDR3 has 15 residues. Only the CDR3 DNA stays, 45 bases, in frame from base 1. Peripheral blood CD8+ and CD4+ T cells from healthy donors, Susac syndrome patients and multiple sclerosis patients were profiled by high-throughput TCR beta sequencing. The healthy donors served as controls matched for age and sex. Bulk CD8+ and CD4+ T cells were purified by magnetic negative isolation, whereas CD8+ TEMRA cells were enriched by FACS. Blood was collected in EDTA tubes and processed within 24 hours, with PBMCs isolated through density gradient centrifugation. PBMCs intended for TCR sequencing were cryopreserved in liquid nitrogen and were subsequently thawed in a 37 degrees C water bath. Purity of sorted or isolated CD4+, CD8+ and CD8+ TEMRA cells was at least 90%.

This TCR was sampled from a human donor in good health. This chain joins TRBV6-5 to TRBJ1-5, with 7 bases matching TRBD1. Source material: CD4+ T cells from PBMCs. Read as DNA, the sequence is TGTGCCAGCAGTTACTCGACAGGGAATAATCAGCCCCAGCATTTT. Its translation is CASSYSTGNNQPQHF.